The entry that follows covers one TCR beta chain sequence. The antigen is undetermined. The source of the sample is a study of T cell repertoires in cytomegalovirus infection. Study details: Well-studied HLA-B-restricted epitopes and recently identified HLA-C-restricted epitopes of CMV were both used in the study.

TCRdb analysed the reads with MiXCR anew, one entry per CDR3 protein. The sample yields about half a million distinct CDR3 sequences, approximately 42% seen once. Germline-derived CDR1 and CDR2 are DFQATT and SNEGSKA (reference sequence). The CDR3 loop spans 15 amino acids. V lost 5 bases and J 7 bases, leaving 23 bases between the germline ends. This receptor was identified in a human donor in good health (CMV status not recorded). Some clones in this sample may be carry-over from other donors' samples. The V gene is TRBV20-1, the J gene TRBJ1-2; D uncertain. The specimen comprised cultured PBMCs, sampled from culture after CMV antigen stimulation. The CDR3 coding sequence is TGCAGTGCTTCCACGTTCGGGGTAGACAACAGTGGCTACACCTTC. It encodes CSASTFGVDNSGYTF.